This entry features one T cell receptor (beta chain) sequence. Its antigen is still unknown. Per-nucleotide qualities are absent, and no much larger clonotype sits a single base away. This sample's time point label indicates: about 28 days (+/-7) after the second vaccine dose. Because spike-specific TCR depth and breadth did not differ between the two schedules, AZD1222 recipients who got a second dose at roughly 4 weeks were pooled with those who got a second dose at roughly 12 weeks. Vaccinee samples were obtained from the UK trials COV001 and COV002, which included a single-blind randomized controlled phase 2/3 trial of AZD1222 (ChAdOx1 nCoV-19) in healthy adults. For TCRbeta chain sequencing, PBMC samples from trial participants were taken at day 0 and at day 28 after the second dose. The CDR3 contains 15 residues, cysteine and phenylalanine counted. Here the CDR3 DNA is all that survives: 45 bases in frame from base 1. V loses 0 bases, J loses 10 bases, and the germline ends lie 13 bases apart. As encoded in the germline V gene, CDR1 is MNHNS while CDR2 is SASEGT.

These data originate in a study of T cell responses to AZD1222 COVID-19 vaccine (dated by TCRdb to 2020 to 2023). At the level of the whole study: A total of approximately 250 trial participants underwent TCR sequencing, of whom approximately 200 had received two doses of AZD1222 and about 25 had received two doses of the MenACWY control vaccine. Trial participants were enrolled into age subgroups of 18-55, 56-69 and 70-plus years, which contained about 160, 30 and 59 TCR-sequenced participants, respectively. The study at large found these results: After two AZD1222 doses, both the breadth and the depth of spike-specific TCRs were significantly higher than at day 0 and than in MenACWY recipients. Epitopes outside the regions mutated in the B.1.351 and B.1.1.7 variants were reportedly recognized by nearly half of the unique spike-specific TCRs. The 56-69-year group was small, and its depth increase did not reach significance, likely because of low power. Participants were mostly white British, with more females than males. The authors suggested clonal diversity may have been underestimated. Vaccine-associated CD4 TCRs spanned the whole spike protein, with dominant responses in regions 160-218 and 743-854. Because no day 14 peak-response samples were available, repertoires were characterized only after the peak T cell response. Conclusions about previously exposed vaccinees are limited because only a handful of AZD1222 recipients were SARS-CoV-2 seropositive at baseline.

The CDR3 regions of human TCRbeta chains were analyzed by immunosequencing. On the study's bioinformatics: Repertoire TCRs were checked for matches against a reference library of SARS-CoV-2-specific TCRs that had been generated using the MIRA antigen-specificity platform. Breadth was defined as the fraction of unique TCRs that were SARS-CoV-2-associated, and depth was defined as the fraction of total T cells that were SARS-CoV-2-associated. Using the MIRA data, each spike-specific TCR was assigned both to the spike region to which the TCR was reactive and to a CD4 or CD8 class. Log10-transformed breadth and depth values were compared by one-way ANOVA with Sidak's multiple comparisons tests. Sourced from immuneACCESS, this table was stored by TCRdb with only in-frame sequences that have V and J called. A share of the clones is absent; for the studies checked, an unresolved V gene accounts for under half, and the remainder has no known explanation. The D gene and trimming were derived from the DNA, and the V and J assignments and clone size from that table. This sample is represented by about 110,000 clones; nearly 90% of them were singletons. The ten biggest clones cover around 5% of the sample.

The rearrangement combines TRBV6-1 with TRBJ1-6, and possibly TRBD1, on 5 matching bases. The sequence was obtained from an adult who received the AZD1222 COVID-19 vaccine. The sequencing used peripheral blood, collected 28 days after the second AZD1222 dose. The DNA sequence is TGTGCCAGCAGTGAAGCTGGGGGGAAAAGGTCACCCCTCCACTTT. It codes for CASSEAGGKRSPLHF.